This section outlines one TCR beta chain sequence together with its context. This entry comes from a study of blood T cells in healthy people across ages. The authors ran a second PCR of about 7 to 11 cycles using a sample-barcoded 5' primer and a J-beta primer mix. TCRdb re-called the 5' RACE reads with MiXCR, one entry per CDR3 protein. There are hundreds of thousands of distinct CDR3 sequences in the sample; 20% to 25% occur only once, and 3.5% to 4% lies in the top ten. Per the germline V gene, CDR1 is SGHKS and CDR2 is YYEKEE (reference sequence). The length of the CDR3 is 18 residues. The ends lost 4 bases at V and 0 bases at J; junction bases unmatched: 13.

The chain carries TRBV5-5 and TRBJ2-1; TRBD1 matches 7 bases. The TCR comes from a man aged 65 to 85 in good health. Material: blood. This chain's CDR3 is CASSHRDSYSRSYNEQFF. The CDR3, as DNA: TGTGCCAGCAGCCACAGGGACAGTTACTCCCGCTCCTACAATGAGCAGTTCTTC.